These T cell receptor beta chains were read from a single sample in a study of T cells in Graves' hyperthyroidism and ophthalmopathy. Using its own MiXCR run on the multiplex PCR reads, TCRdb lists one record per CDR3 protein. Seen here are around 480,000 distinct CDR3 sequences, 13% to 15% observed once, and the top ten hold less than 20%. The sample consisted of blood. The receptor source for this set is a woman between 18 and 29 years old with Graves' hyperthyroidism. Both conserved end residues are part of each CDR3. The D gene is left open where the match is weak. Clone size, where shown, is once, few, many, or a class for clones that have expanded.

TRBV2,many,TRBD1,TRBJ2-1,CASRDRGYYNEQFF,TGTGCCAGCAGGGACAGGGGATATTACAATGAGCAGTTCTTC
TRBV11-3,few,.,TRBJ2-1,CASSYRVYEQFF,TGTGCCAGCAGTTACAGGGTATATGAGCAGTTCTTC
TRBV15,many,.,TRBJ1-6,CATSNYRDSPLHF,TGTGCCACCAGCAACTACAGGGATTCACCCCTCCACTTT
TRBV6-1,many,.,TRBJ1-1,CASSEIPPPQGSEAFF,TGTGCCAGCAGTGAAATCCCTCCTCCCCAAGGGTCTGAAGCTTTCTTT
TRBV9,few,TRBD2,TRBJ2-5,CASSVDGRPQETQYF,TGTGCCAGCAGCGTAGACGGGAGGCCCCAAGAGACCCAGTACTTC
TRBV27,few,.,TRBJ1-4,CASSSGRTQKLFF,TGTGCCAGCAGTTCAGGCCGAACCCAAAAACTGTTTTTT
TRBV18,many,.,TRBJ2-2,CASSREITGELFF,TGTGCCAGCTCACGAGAGATCACCGGGGAGCTGTTTTTT
TRBV2,many,.,TRBJ2-3,CASSSLAEKQYF,TGTGCCAGCAGTTCCCTTGCGGAAAAGCAGTATTTT
TRBV5-1,many,.,TRBJ2-1,CASSGDIEQFF,TGCGCCAGCAGCGGGGACATAGAGCAGTTCTTC
TRBV7-9,.,.,TRBJ1-3,CATRVGYSGNTIYF,TGTGCCACCCGGGTGGGATACTCTGGAAACACCATATATTTT
TRBV30,.,.,TRBJ1-3,CARQGLGNTIYF,TGTGCCAGGCAGGGGCTTGGAAACACCATATATTTT
TRBV7-2,.,TRBD2,TRBJ2-3,CASSLGGVAGGITDTQYF,TGTGCCAGCAGCTTAGGAGGGGTAGCGGGAGGGATCACAGATACGCAGTATTTT
TRBV19,many,TRBD2,TRBJ2-5,CASSDRLAVGEETQYF,TGTGCCAGTAGTGATAGACTAGCGGTCGGGGAGGAGACCCAGTACTTC
TRBV6-1,many,.,TRBJ2-5,CASSPLPTTQETQYF,TGTGCCAGCAGTCCCCTACCTACCACCCAAGAGACCCAGTACTTC
TRBV12-3/TRBV12-4,many,.,TRBJ2-1,CASSSGPRYNEQFF,TGTGCCAGCAGTTCCGGGCCCCGGTACAATGAGCAGTTCTTC
TRBV19,many,TRBD1,TRBJ2-7,CASSPRTGVSEQYF,TGTGCCAGTAGTCCCAGGACAGGGGTGAGCGAGCAGTACTTC
TRBV3-1,.,.,TRBJ1-5,CASTHGARENQPQHF,TGTGCCAGCACCCATGGAGCTAGGGAGAATCAGCCCCAGCATTTT
TRBV18,few,TRBD2,TRBJ2-7,CASSPPRISGIYEQYF,TGTGCCAGCTCACCACCCCGGATTAGCGGGATTTACGAGCAGTACTTC
TRBV30,.,.,TRBJ1-4,CAWSVGSGREKLFF,TGTGCCTGGAGTGTAGGATCAGGGCGTGAAAAACTGTTTTTT
TRBV20-1,many,TRBD1,TRBJ1-6,CSAVDRGASPLHF,TGCAGTGCCGTGGACAGGGGGGCATCACCCCTCCACTTT
TRBV7-8,.,.,TRBJ1-2,CASDGPDGYTF,TGTGCCAGCGATGGTCCGGATGGCTACACCTTC
TRBV19,few,.,TRBJ1-5,CASTKGGAASSNQPQHF,TGTGCCAGTACCAAAGGGGGGGCGGCGAGTAGCAATCAGCCCCAGCATTTT
TRBV20-1,.,.,TRBJ2-7,CSASFTGPTYEQYF,TGCAGTGCTAGTTTCACAGGACCCACCTACGAGCAGTACTTC
TRBV27,many,.,TRBJ2-1,CASRRWSSYNEQFF,TGTGCCAGCAGAAGGTGGAGCTCCTACAATGAGCAGTTCTTC
TRBV20-1,few,.,TRBJ1-3,CSAIWGDGNTIYF,TGCAGTGCTATATGGGGAGATGGAAACACCATATATTTT
TRBV7-9,.,.,TRBJ1-2,CASSLSDGTNYGYTF,TGTGCCAGCAGCTTATCCGACGGTACTAACTATGGCTACACCTTC
TRBV5-6,.,TRBD2,TRBJ2-1,CASSLWGSGSGNEQFF,TGTGCCAGCAGCTTGTGGGGTAGCGGGAGTGGTAATGAGCAGTTCTTC
TRBV12-3/TRBV12-4,many,.,TRBJ1-2,CASSLAFRTVGYTF,TGTGCCAGCAGTTTAGCCTTCAGGACTGTCGGCTACACCTTC
TRBV20-1,.,.,TRBJ1-2,CSARGVRANYGYTF,TGCAGTGCCCGGGGCGTTAGAGCTAACTATGGCTACACCTTC
TRBV3-1,many,TRBD2,TRBJ2-1,CASSHGTSGRGNEQFF,TGTGCCAGCAGCCATGGAACTAGCGGGAGAGGCAATGAGCAGTTCTTC
TRBV3-1,many,.,TRBJ1-2,CASSQDLARGRGYTF,TGTGCCAGCAGCCAAGATCTGGCTCGGGGGCGAGGCTACACCTTC
TRBV27,many,.,TRBJ1-4,CASSHQGTTNEKLFF,TGTGCCAGCAGTCACCAGGGTACAACTAATGAAAAACTGTTTTTT
TRBV4-2,.,.,TRBJ2-2,CASSQDPGGKQAPGELFF,TGTGCCAGCAGCCAAGACCCAGGCGGGAAACAAGCACCCGGGGAGCTGTTTTTT
TRBV11-3,many,TRBD1,TRBJ2-5,CASSLGLTGQSHEETQYF,TGTGCCAGCAGCTTAGGCTTGACAGGGCAAAGCCATGAAGAGACCCAGTACTTC
TRBV5-1,many,.,TRBJ1-1,CASSLAAGGDTEAFF,TGCGCCAGCAGCTTGGCCGCGGGGGGAGACACTGAAGCTTTCTTT
TRBV13,.,TRBD1,TRBJ2-7,CASSSQGDRGSYEQYF,TGTGCCAGCAGTAGCCAGGGGGACAGGGGCTCCTACGAGCAGTACTTC
TRBV20-1,many,TRBD2,TRBJ2-1,CSAKTTSGRADEQFF,TGCAGTGCTAAAACAACTAGCGGGAGGGCCGATGAGCAGTTCTTC
TRBV7-3,.,.,TRBJ1-5,CASSLVVSNQPQHF,TGTGCCAGCAGCTTAGTCGTTAGCAATCAGCCCCAGCATTTT
TRBV29-1,many,.,TRBJ1-1,CSALPLGVEAFF,TGCAGCGCCCTCCCGCTAGGGGTTGAAGCTTTCTTT
TRBV14,.,.,TRBJ2-7,CASSQVGGISYEQYF,TGTGCCAGCAGCCAAGTTGGCGGAATAAGCTACGAGCAGTACTTC
TRBV18,many,TRBD2,TRBJ2-1,CASSPPTSGRGNEQFF,TGTGCCAGCTCACCCCCTACTAGCGGGAGGGGGAATGAGCAGTTCTTC
TRBV30,.,TRBD1,TRBJ2-7,CAWRRQGYEQYF,TGTGCCTGGAGAAGACAGGGCTACGAGCAGTACTTC
TRBV20-1,.,TRBD1,TRBJ1-6,CSAPGQGENNSPLHF,TGCAGTGCCCCGGGACAGGGTGAAAATAATTCACCCCTCCACTTT
TRBV11-3,many,TRBD1,TRBJ2-1,CASSLPRDRGLNEQFF,TGTGCCAGCAGCTTACCCCGGGACAGGGGGCTCAATGAGCAGTTCTTC
TRBV11-2,many,.,TRBJ2-5,CASSGTQETQYF,TGTGCCAGCAGCGGTACCCAAGAGACCCAGTACTTC
TRBV7-9,many,.,TRBJ2-2,CASSRTLEPGELFF,TGTGCCAGCAGTCGGACTCTCGAACCCGGGGAGCTGTTTTTT